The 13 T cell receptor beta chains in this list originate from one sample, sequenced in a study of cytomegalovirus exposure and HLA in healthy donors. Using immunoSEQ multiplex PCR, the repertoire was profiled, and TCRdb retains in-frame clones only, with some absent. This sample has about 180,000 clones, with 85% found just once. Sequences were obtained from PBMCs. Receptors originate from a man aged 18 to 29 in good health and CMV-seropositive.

The CDR3 DNA reads TGTGCCAGCAGCTTTTTGAGCGGAAACACCATATATTTT. Translating gives CASSFLSGNTIYF. The chain couples TRBV5-5 to TRBJ1-3; no firm D call. The CDR3 consists of 13 residues. V gave up 2 bases and J gave up 4 bases, with 7 bases separating them. Looked up from germline, CDR1 is SGHKS and CDR2 is YYEKEE (reference sequence).

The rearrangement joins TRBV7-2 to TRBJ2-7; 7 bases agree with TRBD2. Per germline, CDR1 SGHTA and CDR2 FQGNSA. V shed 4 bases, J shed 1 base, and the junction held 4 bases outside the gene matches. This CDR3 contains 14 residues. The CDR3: CASSSSGGSYEQYF. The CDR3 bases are TGTGCCAGCAGCTCCTCGGGGGGATCCTACGAGCAGTACTTC.

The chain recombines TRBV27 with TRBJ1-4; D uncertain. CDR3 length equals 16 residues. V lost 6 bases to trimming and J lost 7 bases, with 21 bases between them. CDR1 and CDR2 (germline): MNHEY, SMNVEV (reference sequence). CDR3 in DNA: TGTGCCAGCAGCGCGTGGAGTCGAGATCCCCGTGAAAAACTGTTTTTT. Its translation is CASSAWSRDPREKLFF. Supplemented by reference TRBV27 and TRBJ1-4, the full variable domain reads EAQVTQNPRYLITVTGKKLTVTCSQNMNHEYMSWYRQDPGLGLRQIYYSMNVEVTDKGDVPEGYKVSRKEKRNFPLILESPSPNQTSLYFCASSAWSRDPREKLFFGSGTQLSVL.

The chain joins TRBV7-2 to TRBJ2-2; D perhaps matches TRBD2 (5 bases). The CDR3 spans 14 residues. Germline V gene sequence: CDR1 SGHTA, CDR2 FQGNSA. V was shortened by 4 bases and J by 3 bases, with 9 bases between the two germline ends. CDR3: CASSSPGYTGELFF. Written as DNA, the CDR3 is TGTGCCAGCAGCTCCCCGGGGTACACCGGGGAGCTGTTTTTT.

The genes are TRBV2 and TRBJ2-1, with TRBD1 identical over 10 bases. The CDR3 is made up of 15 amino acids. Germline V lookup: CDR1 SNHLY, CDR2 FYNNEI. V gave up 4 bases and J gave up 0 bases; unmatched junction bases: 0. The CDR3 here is CASSGDRGSYNEQFF. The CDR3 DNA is TGTGCCAGCAGTGGGGACAGGGGCTCCTACAATGAGCAGTTCTTC. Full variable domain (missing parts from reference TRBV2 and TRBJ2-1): EPEVTQTPSHQVTQMGQEVILRCVPISNHLYFYWYRQILGQKVEFLVSFYNNEISEKSEIFDDQFSVERPDGSNFTLKIRSTKLEDSAMYFCASSGDRGSYNEQFFGPGTRLTVL.

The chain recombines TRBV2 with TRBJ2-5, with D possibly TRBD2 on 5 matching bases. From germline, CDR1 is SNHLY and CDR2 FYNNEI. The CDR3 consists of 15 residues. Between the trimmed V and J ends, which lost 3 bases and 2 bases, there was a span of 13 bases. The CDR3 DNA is TGTGCCAGCAGTGAGGAGCGGACCAAACAAGAGACCCAGTACTTC. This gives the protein CASSEERTKQETQYF.

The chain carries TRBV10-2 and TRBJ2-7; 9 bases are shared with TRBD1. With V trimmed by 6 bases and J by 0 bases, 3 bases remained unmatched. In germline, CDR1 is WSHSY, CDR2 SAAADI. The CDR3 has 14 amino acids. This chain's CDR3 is CASSGTGNSYEQYF. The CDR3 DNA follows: TGCGCCAGCAGCGGGACAGGGAACTCCTACGAGCAGTACTTC.

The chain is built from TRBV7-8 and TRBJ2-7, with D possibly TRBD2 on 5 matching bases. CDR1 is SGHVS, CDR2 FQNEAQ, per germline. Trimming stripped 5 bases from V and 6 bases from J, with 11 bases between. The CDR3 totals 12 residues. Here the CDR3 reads CASSPGAGEQYF. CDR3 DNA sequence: TGTGCCAGCAGCCCCGGTGCGGGCGAGCAGTACTTC.

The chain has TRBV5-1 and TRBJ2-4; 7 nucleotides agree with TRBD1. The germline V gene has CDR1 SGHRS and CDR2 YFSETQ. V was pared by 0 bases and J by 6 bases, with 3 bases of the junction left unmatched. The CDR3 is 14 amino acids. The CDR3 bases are TGCGCCAGCAGCTTGGTATACAGGGGAAACATTCAGTACTTC. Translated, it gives CASSLVYRGNIQYF. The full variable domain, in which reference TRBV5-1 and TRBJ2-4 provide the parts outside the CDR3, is KAGVTQTPRYLIKTRGQQVTLSCSPISGHRSVSWYQQTPGQGLQFLFEYFSETQRNKGNFPGRFSGRQFSNSRSEMNVSTLELGDSALYLCASSLVYRGNIQYFGAGTRLSVL.

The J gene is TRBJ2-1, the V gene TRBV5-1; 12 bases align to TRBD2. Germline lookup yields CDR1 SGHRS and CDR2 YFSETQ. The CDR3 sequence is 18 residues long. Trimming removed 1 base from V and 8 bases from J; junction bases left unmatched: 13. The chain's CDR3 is CASSLLASGGAELYEQFF. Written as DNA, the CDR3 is TGCGCCAGCAGCTTGTTGGCTAGCGGGGGGGCCGAGTTATATGAGCAGTTCTTC.

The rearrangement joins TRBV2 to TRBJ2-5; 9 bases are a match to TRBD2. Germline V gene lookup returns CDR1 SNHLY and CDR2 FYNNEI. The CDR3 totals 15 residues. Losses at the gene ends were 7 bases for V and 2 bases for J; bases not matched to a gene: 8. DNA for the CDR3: TGTGCCAGCACCCTCGAAGCGGGGGGACAAGAGACCCAGTACTTC. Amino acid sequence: CASTLEAGGQETQYF.

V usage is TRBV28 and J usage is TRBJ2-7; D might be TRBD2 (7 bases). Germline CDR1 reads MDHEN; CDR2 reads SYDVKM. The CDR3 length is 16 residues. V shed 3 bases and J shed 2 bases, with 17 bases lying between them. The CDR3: CASSLRGGTPPYEQYF. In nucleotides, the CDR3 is TGTGCCAGCAGTTTGAGGGGGGGAACACCTCCCTACGAGCAGTACTTC. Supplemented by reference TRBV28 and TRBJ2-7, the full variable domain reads DVKVTQSSRYLVKRTGEKVFLECVQDMDHENMFWYRQDPGLGLRLIYFSYDVKMKEKGDIPEGYSVSREKKERFSLILESASTNQTSMYLCASSLRGGTPPYEQYFGPGTRLTVT.

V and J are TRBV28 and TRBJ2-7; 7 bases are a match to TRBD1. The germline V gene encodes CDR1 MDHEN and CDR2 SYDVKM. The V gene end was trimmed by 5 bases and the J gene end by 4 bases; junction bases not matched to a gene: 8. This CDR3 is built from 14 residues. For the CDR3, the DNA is TGTGCCAGCAGTCTGTTACAGGGGTCGTACGAGCAGTACTTC. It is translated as CASSLLQGSYEQYF.